The next 2 T cell receptor beta chains were all read from a single sample in a study of blood T cell repertoires in COVID-19. Generated by immunoSEQ multiplex PCR, the TCRdb table keeps only in-frame clones and is missing some. The data hold about 200,000 clones, with roughly nine tenths observed a single time. The source material was peripheral blood. These TCRs come from a woman between 45 and 65 years old with acute or convalescent COVID-19.

The chain carries TRBV18 and TRBJ2-1; D may be TRBD2 (6 bases). The length of the CDR3 is 14 residues. The ends were cut back, 0 bases at V and 6 bases at J, with 9 bases in the middle. Per the germline V gene, CDR1 is KGHSH and CDR2 is LQKENI. CDR3 sequence reads: CASSPPQTSNEQFF. In DNA, the CDR3 is TGTGCCAGCTCACCACCGCAGACTAGCAATGAGCAGTTCTTC.

A note on this clone: The sample holds other DNA sequences that translate to the same CDR3. The J gene is TRBJ1-5, the V gene TRBV6-5, with a possible D match to TRBD1 (6 bases). V shed 6 bases and J shed 4 bases, with 10 bases lying between them. This CDR3 contains 13 residues. Germline loops: CDR1 MNHEY, CDR2 SVGAGI. DNA for the CDR3: TGTGCCAGCAGAGCCACAGGGAATCAGCCCCAGCATTTT. Its protein is CASRATGNQPQHF.